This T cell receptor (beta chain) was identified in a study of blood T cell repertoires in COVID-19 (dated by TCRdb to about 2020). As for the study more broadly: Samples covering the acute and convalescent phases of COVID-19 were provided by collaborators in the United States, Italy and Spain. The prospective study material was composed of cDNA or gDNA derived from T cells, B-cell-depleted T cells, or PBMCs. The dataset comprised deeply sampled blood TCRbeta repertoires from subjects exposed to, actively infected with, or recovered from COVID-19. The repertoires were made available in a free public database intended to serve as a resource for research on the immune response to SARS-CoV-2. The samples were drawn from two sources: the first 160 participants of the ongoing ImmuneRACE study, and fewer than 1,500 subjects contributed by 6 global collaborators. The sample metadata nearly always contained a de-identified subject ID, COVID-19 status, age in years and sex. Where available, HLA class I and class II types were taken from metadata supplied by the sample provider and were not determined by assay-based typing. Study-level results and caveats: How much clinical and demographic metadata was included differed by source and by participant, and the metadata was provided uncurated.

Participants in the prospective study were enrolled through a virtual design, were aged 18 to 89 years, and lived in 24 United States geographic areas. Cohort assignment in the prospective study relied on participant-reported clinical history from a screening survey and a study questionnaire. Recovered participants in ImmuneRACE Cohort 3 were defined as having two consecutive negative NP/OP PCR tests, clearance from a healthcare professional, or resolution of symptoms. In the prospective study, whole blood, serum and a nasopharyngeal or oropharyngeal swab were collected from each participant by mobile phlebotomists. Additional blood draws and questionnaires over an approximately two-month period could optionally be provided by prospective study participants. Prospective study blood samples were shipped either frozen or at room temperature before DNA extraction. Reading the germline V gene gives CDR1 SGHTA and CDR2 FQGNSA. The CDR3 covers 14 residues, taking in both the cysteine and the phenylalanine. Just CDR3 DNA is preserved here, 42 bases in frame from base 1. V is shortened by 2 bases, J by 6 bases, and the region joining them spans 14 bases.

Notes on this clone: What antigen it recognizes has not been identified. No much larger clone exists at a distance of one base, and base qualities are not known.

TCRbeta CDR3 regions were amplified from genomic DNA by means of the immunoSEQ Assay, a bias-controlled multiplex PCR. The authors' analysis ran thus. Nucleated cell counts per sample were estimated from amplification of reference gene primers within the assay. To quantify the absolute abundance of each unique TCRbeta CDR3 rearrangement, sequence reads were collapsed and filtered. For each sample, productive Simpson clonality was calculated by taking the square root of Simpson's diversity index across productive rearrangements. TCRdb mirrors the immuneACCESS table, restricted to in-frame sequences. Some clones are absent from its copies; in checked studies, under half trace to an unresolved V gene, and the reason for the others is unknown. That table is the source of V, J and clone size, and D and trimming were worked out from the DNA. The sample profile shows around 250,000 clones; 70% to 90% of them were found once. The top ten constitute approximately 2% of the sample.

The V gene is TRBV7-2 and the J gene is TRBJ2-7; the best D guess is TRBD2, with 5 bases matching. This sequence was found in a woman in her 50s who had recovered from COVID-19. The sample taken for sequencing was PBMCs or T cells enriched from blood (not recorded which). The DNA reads TGTGCCAGCAGCTTAAGCGGAATCGCGGGCGAGCAGTACTTC. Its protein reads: CASSLSGIAGEQYF.